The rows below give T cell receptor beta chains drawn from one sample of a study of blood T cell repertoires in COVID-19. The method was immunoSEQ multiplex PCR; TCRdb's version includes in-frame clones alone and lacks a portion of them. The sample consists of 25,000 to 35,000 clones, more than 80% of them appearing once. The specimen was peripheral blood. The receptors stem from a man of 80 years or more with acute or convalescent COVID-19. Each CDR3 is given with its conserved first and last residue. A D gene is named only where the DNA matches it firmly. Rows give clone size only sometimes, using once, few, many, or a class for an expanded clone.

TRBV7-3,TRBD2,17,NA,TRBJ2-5,CASSLNLLAGAQETQYF,TGTGCCAGCAGCTTAAATCTCCTAGCGGGGGCCCAAGAGACCCAGTACTTC
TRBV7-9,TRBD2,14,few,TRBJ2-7,CASSFQAGDYEQYF,TGTGCCAGCAGCTTTCAAGCGGGGGACTACGAGCAGTACTTC
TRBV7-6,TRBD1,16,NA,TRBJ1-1,CASSLGLDRGGTEAFF,TGTGCCAGCAGCTTAGGCCTAGACAGGGGCGGGACTGAAGCTTTCTTT
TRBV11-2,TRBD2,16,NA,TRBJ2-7,CASSLTGLAGASEQYF,TGTGCCAGCAGCTTAACCGGACTAGCGGGGGCCTCAGAGCAGTACTTC
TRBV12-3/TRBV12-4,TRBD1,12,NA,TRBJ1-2,CASSFDRVGYTF,TGTGCCAGCAGTTTCGACAGGGTTGGCTACACCTTC
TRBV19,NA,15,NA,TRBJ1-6,CASRAGIEDSSPLHF,TGTGCCAGTAGAGCCGGGATAGAGGATTCCTCACCCCTCCACTTT
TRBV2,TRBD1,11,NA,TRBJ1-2,CASRPGTDTYF,TGTGCCAGCAGGCCTGGGACAGACACGTACTTC
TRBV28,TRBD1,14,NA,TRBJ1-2,CASSFRQGAWGYTF,TGTGCCAGCAGTTTCAGACAGGGGGCTTGGGGCTACACCTTC
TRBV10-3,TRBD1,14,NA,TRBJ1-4,CAIRGTAPNEKLFF,TGTGCCATCAGGGGGACAGCCCCTAATGAAAAACTGTTTTTT
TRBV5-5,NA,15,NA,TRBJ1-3,CASSLYAMSGNTIYF,TGTGCCAGCAGCTTATACGCTATGAGTGGAAACACCATATATTTT
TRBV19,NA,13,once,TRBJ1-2,CASSVQSNYGYTF,TGTGCCAGTAGCGTACAGTCTAACTATGGCTACACCTTC
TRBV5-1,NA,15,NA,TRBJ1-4,CASSLGGTTNEKLFF,TGCGCCAGCAGCTTGGGAGGGACAACTAATGAAAAACTGTTTTTT
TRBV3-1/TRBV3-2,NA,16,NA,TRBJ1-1,CASSPPRGGLNTEAFF,TGTGCCAGCAGCCCCCCCCGGGGGGGCTTGAACACTGAAGCTTTCTTT
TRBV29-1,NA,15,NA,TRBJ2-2,CSVEVAGLNTGELFF,TGCAGCGTTGAGGTTGCGGGGTTGAACACCGGGGAGCTGTTTTTT
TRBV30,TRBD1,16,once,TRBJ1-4,CAWREVQGATNEKLFF,TGTGCCTGGAGGGAGGTCCAGGGGGCAACTAATGAAAAACTGTTTTTT
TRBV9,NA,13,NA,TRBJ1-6,CASSPREGSPLHF,TGTGCCAGCAGCCCCAGGGAGGGATCACCCCTCCACTTT
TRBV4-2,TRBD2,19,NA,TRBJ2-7,CASSQDHLGGGLSSYEQYF,TGTGCCAGCAGCCAAGATCATCTCGGGGGGGGACTTAGTTCCTACGAGCAGTACTTC
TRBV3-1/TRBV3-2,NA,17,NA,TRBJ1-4,CASSQVTGGGVSEKLFF,TGTGCCAGCAGCCAAGTGACGGGGGGCGGGGTCTCTGAAAAACTGTTTTTT
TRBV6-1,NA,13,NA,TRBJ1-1,CASSEGSYTEAFF,TGTGCCAGCAGTGAAGGTAGTTACACTGAAGCTTTCTTT
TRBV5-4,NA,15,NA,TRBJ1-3,CASSSAGARGNTIYF,TGTGCCAGCAGCTCGGCTGGGGCGCGAGGAAACACCATATATTTT
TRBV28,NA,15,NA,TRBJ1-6,CASSSPGFRNSPLHF,TGTGCCAGCAGTTCGCCCGGGTTCCGGAATTCACCCCTCCACTTT
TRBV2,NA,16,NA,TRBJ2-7,CASSEVSGTLAYEQYF,TGTGCCAGCAGTGAAGTTTCCGGGACTTTGGCCTACGAGCAGTACTTC
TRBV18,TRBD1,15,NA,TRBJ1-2,CASSPRTGSNYGYTF,TGTGCCAGCTCACCTAGGACAGGGAGTAACTATGGCTACACCTTC
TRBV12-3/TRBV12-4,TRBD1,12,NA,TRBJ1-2,CASTKDRVGYTF,TGTGCCAGCACTAAGGACAGGGTCGGCTACACCTTC
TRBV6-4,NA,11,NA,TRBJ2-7,CASSGGDEQYF,TGTGCCAGCAGTGGGGGGGATGAGCAGTACTTC
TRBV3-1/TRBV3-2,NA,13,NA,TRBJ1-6,CASSQDSVSPLHF,TGTGCCAGCAGCCAAGATTCGGTTTCACCCCTCCACTTT
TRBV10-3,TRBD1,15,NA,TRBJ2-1,CAIRRQGRWDNEQFF,TGTGCCATCCGGAGACAGGGCAGGTGGGACAATGAGCAGTTCTTC
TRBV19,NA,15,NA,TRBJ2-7,CASSTVAGAPYEQYF,TGTGCCAGTAGCACGGTGGCAGGGGCACCCTACGAGCAGTACTTC
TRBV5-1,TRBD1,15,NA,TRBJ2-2,CASSSGQGATGELFF,TGCGCCAGCAGCTCCGGACAGGGCGCCACCGGGGAGCTGTTTTTT
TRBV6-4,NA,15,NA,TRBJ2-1,CASRPQGISGYEQFF,TGTGCCAGCAGACCCCAGGGGATTTCAGGCTATGAGCAGTTCTTC
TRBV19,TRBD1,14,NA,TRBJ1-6,CASSNIQGNSPLHF,TGTGCCAGTAGCAACATACAGGGGAACTCACCCCTCCACTTT
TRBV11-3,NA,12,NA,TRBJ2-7,CASSQTGYEQYF,TGTGCCAGCAGCCAGACAGGCTACGAGCAGTACTTC
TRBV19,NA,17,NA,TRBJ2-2,CASSVMTEAANTGELFF,TGTGCCAGTAGTGTCATGACTGAAGCGGCGAACACCGGGGAGCTGTTTTTT
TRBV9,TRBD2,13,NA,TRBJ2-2,CASSGEGPGELFF,TGTGCCAGCAGCGGGGAGGGTCCCGGGGAGCTGTTTTTT
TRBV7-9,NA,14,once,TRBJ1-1,CASIRTGGGTEAFF,TGTGCCAGCATAAGGACGGGGGGCGGGACTGAAGCTTTCTTT
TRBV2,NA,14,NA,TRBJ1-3,CASSPREPGNTIYF,TGTGCCAGCAGTCCTCGAGAGCCTGGAAACACCATATATTTT
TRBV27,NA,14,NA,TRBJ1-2,CASSLVSGDYGYTF,TGTGCCAGCAGTTTAGTTTCAGGGGACTATGGCTACACCTTC
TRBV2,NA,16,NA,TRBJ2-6,CASSNPDISGANVLTF,TGTGCCAGCAGTAACCCTGACATCTCTGGGGCCAACGTCCTGACTTTC
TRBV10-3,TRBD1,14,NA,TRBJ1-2,CAISDGDRVYGYTF,TGTGCCATCAGTGATGGGGACAGGGTCTATGGCTACACCTTC
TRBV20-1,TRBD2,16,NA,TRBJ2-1,CSAGGTSGGVYNEQFF,TGCAGTGCTGGTGGGACTAGCGGGGGGGTGTACAATGAGCAGTTCTTC
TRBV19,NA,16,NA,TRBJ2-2,CASSIDRTANTGELFF,TGTGCCAGTAGTATAGATCGGACAGCGAACACCGGGGAGCTGTTTTTT
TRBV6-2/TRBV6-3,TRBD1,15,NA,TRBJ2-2,CASSRQGPNTGELFF,TGTGCCAGCAGTCGACAGGGTCCGAACACCGGGGAGCTGTTTTTT
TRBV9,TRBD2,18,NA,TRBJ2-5,CASSVGTSGAGPQETQYF,TGTGCCAGCAGCGTAGGGACTAGCGGGGCCGGACCACAAGAGACCCAGTACTTC
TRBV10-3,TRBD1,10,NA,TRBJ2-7,CATGQDEQYF,TGTGCCACTGGACAGGACGAGCAGTACTTC
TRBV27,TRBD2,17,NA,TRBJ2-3,CASSLWGWRGESDTQYF,TGTGCCAGCAGTTTATGGGGGTGGCGGGGGGAATCAGATACGCAGTATTTT
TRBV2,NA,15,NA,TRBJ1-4,CASSLLIATNEKLFF,TGTGCCAGCAGCCTACTCATTGCAACTAATGAAAAACTGTTTTTT